Included here is one T cell receptor beta chain sequence, with context. The target of this receptor is not known. It has no much larger one-base neighbor in the sample; base qualities were not kept. The data derive from a study of blood T cell repertoires in COVID-19 (dated by TCRdb to the early 2020s). For context, the study as a whole: Samples covering the acute and convalescent phases of COVID-19 were provided by collaborators in the United States, Italy and Spain. Sample metadata almost always included a de-identified subject ID, COVID-19 status, age in years and sex. The prospective study material was composed of cDNA or gDNA derived from T cells, B-cell-depleted T cells, or PBMCs. The repertoires were made available in a free public database intended to serve as a resource for research on the immune response to SARS-CoV-2. Where available, HLA class I and class II types were obtained from metadata supplied by the sample provider rather than from assay-based typing. Subjects who had been exposed to COVID-19, were actively infected with it, or had recovered from it provided the deeply sampled blood TCRbeta repertoires that made up the dataset. Samples came from the ongoing ImmuneRACE study (first 160 participants) plus 1,254 subjects from 6 global collaborators.

The immunoSEQ Assay, a bias-controlled multiplex PCR, was used to amplify TCRbeta CDR3 regions from genomic DNA. The paper's processing steps were these. Nucleated cell counts per sample were estimated from amplification of reference gene primers within the assay. To quantify the absolute abundance of each unique TCRbeta CDR3 rearrangement, sequence reads were collapsed and filtered. Productive Simpson clonality was computed per sample as the square root of Simpson's diversity index over productive rearrangements. Sourced from immuneACCESS, this table was stored by TCRdb with only in-frame sequences that have V and J called. A share of the clones is absent; for the studies checked, an unresolved V gene accounts for under half, and the remainder has no known explanation. V and J calls and clone size follow that table, whereas D and trimming were derived from the DNA. The sample has 43,000 or so clones on record, about 91% of them singletons. The top ten clonotypes cover roughly 15% of the sample.

Study-level results and caveats: The amount of clinical and demographic metadata varied by source and participant and was provided uncurated.

Whole blood was collected in K2EDTA tubes by collaborating institutions according to the institutions' own protocols. For TCRbeta analysis, collaborator samples were shipped as frozen whole blood, as isolated PBMCs, or as DNA extracted from either sample type. Including the terminal cysteine and phenylalanine, the CDR3 comprises 16 residues. Only the CDR3 DNA is retained, 48 bases long and in frame from the first base. CDR1 is given as SGHRS and CDR2 as YFSETQ, both from the germline V gene. The junction shows trimming of 4 bases on V and 6 bases on J, plus 20 bases between the germline ends. Input material: peripheral blood. The rearrangement combines TRBV5-1 with TRBJ2-1; no D gene call is confident. The sequence came from a man in his fifties or sixties with active COVID-19. CDR3 protein: CASSLWLDWVLNEQFF. The nucleotide sequence reads as follows: TGCGCCAGCAGCCTCTGGTTAGACTGGGTTCTCAATGAGCAGTTCTTC.